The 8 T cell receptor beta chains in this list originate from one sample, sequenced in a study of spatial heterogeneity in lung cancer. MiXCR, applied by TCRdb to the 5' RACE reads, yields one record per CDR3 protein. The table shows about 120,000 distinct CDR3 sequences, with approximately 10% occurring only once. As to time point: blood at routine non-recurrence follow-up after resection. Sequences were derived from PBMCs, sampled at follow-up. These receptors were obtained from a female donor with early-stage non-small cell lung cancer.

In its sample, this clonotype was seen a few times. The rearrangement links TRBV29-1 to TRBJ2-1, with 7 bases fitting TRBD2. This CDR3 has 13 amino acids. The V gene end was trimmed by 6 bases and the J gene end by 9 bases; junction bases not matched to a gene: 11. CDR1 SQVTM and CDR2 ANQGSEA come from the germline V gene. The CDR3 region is CSVALSSGGEQFF. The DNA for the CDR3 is TGCAGCGTGGCCCTCTCTAGCGGTGGTGAGCAGTTCTTC.

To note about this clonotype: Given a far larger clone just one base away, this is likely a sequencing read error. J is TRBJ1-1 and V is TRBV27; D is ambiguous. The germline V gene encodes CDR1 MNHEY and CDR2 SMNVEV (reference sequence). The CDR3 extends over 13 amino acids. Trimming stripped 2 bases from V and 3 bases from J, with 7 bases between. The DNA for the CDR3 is TGTGCCAGCAGTTTACGGGAGCACACTGAAGCTTTCTTT. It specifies CASSLREHTEAFF.

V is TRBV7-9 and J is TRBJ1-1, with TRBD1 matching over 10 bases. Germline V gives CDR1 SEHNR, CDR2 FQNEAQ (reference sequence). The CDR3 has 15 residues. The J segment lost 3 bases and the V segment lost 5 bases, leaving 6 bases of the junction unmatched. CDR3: CASSLRGTGDTEAFF. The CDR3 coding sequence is TGTGCCAGCAGCCTACGGGGGACAGGGGACACTGAAGCTTTCTTT.

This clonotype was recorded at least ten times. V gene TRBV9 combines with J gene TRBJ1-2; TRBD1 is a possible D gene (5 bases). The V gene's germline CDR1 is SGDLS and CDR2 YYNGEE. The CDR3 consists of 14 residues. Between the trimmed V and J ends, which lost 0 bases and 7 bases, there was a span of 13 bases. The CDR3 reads CASSVVGGIGGYTF. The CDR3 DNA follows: TGTGCCAGCAGCGTAGTTGGGGGAATCGGTGGCTACACCTTC.

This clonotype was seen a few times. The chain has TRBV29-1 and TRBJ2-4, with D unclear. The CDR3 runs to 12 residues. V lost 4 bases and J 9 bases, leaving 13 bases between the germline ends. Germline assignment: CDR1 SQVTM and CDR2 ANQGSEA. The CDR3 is CSVVGQVGIQYF. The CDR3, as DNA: TGCAGCGTTGTTGGTCAAGTGGGCATTCAGTACTTC.

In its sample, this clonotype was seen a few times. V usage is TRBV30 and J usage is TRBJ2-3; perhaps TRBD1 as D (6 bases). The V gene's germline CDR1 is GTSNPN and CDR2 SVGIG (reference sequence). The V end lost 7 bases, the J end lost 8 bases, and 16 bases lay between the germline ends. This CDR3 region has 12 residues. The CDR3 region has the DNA TGTGCCTTTGATTCACAGGGTTCTACGCAGTATTTT. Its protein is CAFDSQGSTQYF.

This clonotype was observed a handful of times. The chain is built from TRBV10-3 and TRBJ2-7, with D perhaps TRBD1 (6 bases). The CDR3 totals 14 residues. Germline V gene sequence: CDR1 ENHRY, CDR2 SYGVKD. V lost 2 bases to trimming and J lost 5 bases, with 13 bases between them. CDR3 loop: CAISEGTGQDEQYF. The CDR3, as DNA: TGTGCCATCAGTGAGGGCACAGGGCAGGACGAGCAGTACTTC.

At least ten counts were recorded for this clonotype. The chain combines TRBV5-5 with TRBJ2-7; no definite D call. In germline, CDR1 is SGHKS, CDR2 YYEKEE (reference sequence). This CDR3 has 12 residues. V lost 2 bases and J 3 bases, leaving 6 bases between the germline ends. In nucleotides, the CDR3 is TGTGCCAGCAGCTTAGCCAGCTACGAGCAGTACTTC. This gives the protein CASSLASYEQYF.